This TCR beta chain stems from a study of CD8+ T cells in alopecia areata. As for the study in general: Treated patients received oral tofacitinib, 5 to 10 mg twice daily.

This clone has a handful of counts. This sample's treatment: oral pan-JAK inhibitor, 5-10 mg twice daily. Obtained from alopecia areata patients were lesional scalp punch biopsies along with peripheral blood. The CDR3 runs to 14 residues. Between the trimmed V and J ends, which lost 6 bases and 2 bases, there was a span of 13 bases. CDR1 and CDR2 from the germline V gene are SGHRS and YFSETQ. Reverse transcription of extracted RNA yielded cDNA, which provided the sequencing template. Some clones are missing from TCRdb's copy, which holds only in-frame ones; the method was immunoSEQ multiplex PCR. The repertoire consists of under 200,000 clones, with 60% to 75% occurring once and the leading ten covering approximately 14%.

This specimen was CD4+ T cells sorted from blood, taken at week 24, from a patient treated with tofacitinib. The clonotype comes from a human donor with alopecia areata. V usage is TRBV5-1 and J usage is TRBJ2-3; D may be TRBD2 (6 bases). The CDR3 loop reads CASNRDSLTDTQYF. The CDR3 bases are TGCGCCAGCAACCGGGACTCCCTCACAGATACGCAGTATTTT.